The rows below give T cell receptor beta chains drawn from one sample of a study of early T cells in non-severe SARS-CoV-2 infection. TCRdb redid the calling of the 5' RACE reads with MiXCR, one entry per CDR3 protein. The data show fewer than 60,000 distinct CDR3 sequences, approximately 11% seen once. Sequencing used whole blood. All receptors come from an adult who was a healthcare worker with PCR-confirmed SARS-CoV-2 infection or an uninfected control (not recorded which). Each CDR3 is given with its conserved first and last residue. The D gene is left open where the match is weak. The size field is filled for only some rows; it gives once, few, many or a size class.

many,TRBD1,TRBV6-1,TRBJ2-7,CASRDRTYEQYF,TGTGCCAGCAGGGACAGGACCTACGAGCAGTACTTC
.,.,TRBV20-1,TRBJ2-7,CSARLPGTSEVEQYF,TGCAGTGCTAGGCTCCCCGGCACTTCCGAGGTCGAGCAGTACTTC
many,TRBD1,TRBV7-9,TRBJ2-2,CASSSSGTGGTGELFF,TGTGCCAGCAGCTCATCCGGGACAGGGGGCACCGGGGAGCTGTTTTTT
many,.,TRBV7-8,TRBJ2-2,CASSPGVGGELFF,TGTGCCAGCAGTCCAGGGGTTGGCGGGGAGCTGTTTTTT
many,.,TRBV6-2/TRBV6-3,TRBJ2-1,CASSYKAGWEQFF,TGTGCCAGCAGTTACAAAGCGGGTTGGGAGCAGTTCTTC
few,.,TRBV14,TRBJ2-2,CASSLRVGTGELFF,TGTGCCAGCAGCCTTCGGGTTGGGACCGGGGAGCTGTTTTTT
.,TRBD2,TRBV20-1,TRBJ2-5,CSAPGLAGFQETQYF,TGCAGTGCCCCGGGACTAGCGGGGTTCCAAGAGACCCAGTACTTC
many,.,TRBV6-5,TRBJ2-7,CASSYRLGVSYEQYF,TGTGCCAGCAGTTACCGGCTCGGGGTCTCCTACGAGCAGTACTTC
many,.,TRBV12-3/TRBV12-4,TRBJ1-2,CASSFRDTLDYGYTF,TGTGCCAGCAGTTTCCGGGACACCTTGGACTATGGCTACACCTTC
.,.,TRBV28,TRBJ2-2,CASSITSSTGELFF,TGTGCCAGCAGCATCACTAGTAGCACCGGGGAGCTGTTTTTT
.,.,TRBV7-2,TRBJ2-4,CASSLVAGGDRGNIQYF,TGTGCCAGCAGCTTAGTGGCGGGAGGGGACAGGGGAAACATTCAGTACTTC
many,.,TRBV20-1,TRBJ2-1,CSASRSGGYEQFF,TGCAGTGCTAGCCGCTCAGGAGGCTATGAGCAGTTCTTC
few,TRBD2,TRBV6-2/TRBV6-3,TRBJ2-1,CASSYSGLAEQFF,TGTGCCAGCAGTTACTCAGGACTAGCGGAGCAGTTCTTC
few,TRBD1,TRBV10-3,TRBJ2-7,CAITPGQGVDEQYF,TGTGCCATCACTCCGGGACAGGGCGTCGACGAGCAGTACTTC
few,.,TRBV18,TRBJ2-1,CASSPQVPSVNNEQFF,TGTGCCAGCTCACCCCAAGTCCCTAGCGTTAACAATGAGCAGTTCTTC
many,TRBD2,TRBV11-3,TRBJ2-5,CASSSGAGRGETQYF,TGTGCCAGCAGCTCAGGAGCGGGGAGGGGTGAGACCCAGTACTTC
few,TRBD2,TRBV5-1,TRBJ2-3,CASKPASGRAQYF,TGCGCCAGCAAACCGGCTAGCGGGAGAGCGCAGTATTTT
many,TRBD1,TRBV18,TRBJ2-1,CASSLRTGSGEQFF,TGTGCCAGCTCACTTAGGACAGGAAGTGGAGAGCAGTTCTTC
.,.,TRBV20-1,TRBJ2-3,CSAQVADTQYF,TGCAGTGCCCAAGTCGCAGATACGCAGTATTTT
many,TRBD2,TRBV7-8,TRBJ2-1,CASSLAVASGSIHEQFF,TGTGCCAGCAGCTTAGCGGTCGCTAGCGGGAGTATCCATGAGCAGTTCTTC
few,TRBD1,TRBV4-2,TRBJ1-1,CASSRESTGGRNTEAFF,TGTGCCAGCAGCCGGGAGAGCACAGGGGGGAGGAACACTGAAGCTTTCTTT
few,.,TRBV27,TRBJ1-5,CASSRREGQPQHF,TGTGCCAGCAGTCGCAGGGAGGGTCAGCCCCAGCATTTT
.,.,TRBV6-1,TRBJ2-7,CASSASAPGYEQYF,TGTGCCAGCAGTGCTTCCGCTCCAGGCTACGAGCAGTACTTC
.,TRBD1,TRBV19,TRBJ1-1,CATKNRDRLKDLNTEAFF,TGTGCCACGAAAAACCGGGACAGACTAAAAGACTTGAACACTGAAGCTTTCTTT
few,.,TRBV6-2/TRBV6-3,TRBJ2-5,CAGGSPYQETQYF,TGTGCCGGGGGCAGCCCTTACCAAGAGACCCAGTACTTC
many,.,TRBV7-9,TRBJ2-1,CASSLGLGVGNEQFF,TGTGCCAGCAGCTTAGGCCTAGGGGTAGGGAATGAGCAGTTCTTC
.,TRBD1,TRBV6-5,TRBJ2-1,CASSYSSPGQGSYNEQFF,TGTGCCAGCAGTTACTCAAGTCCGGGACAGGGCTCCTACAATGAGCAGTTCTTC
.,.,TRBV4-3,TRBJ1-6,CASSQDGYNSPLHF,TGCGCCAGCAGCCAAGACGGCTATAATTCACCCCTCCACTTT
few,.,TRBV20-1,TRBJ2-1,CSARDRREDYSWSEQFF,TGCAGTGCTAGAGATCGAAGGGAGGACTACTCTTGGAGTGAGCAGTTCTTC
many,TRBD2,TRBV20-1,TRBJ2-2,CSAPGLAGANTGELFF,TGCAGTGCTCCGGGACTAGCGGGGGCGAACACCGGGGAGCTGTTTTTT
once,.,TRBV6-4,TRBJ2-3,CASSDSDGADTQYF,TGTGCCAGCAGTGACAGCGACGGAGCAGATACGCAGTATTTT
many,.,TRBV29-1,TRBJ2-1,CSSSKGSSYNEQFF,TGCAGCTCTAGTAAGGGTAGCTCCTACAATGAGCAGTTCTTC
medium-sized,TRBD1,TRBV28,TRBJ2-5,CASSLPRSGTGGRETQYF,TGTGCCAGCAGTCTTCCTAGATCCGGGACAGGGGGACGAGAGACCCAGTACTTC
few,.,TRBV7-6,TRBJ1-1,CASSPDGGPGSTEAFF,TGTGCCAGCAGCCCCGACGGGGGGCCGGGGAGCACTGAAGCTTTCTTT
.,.,TRBV28,TRBJ2-1,CASRGPRGEFF,TGTGCCAGCAGGGGGCCTAGAGGGGAGTTCTTC
many,.,TRBV14,TRBJ2-3,CASSQEREHLSTDTQYF,TGTGCCAGCAGCCAAGAAAGGGAGCACCTTAGCACAGATACGCAGTATTTT
few,.,TRBV19,TRBJ2-7,CASSYGGGYEQYF,TGTGCCAGTAGTTACGGGGGCGGCTACGAGCAGTACTTC
many,.,TRBV3-1,TRBJ2-1,CASSLAGNEQFF,TGTGCCAGCAGCCTGGCGGGGAATGAGCAGTTCTTC
many,.,TRBV5-5,TRBJ2-7,CASSRRSGSPYEQYF,TGTGCCAGCTCCCGGAGGTCGGGGAGCCCCTACGAGCAGTACTTC
.,TRBD2,TRBV15,TRBJ2-7,CATSRGLAGNSYEQYF,TGTGCCACCAGCAGGGGACTAGCGGGGAACTCCTACGAGCAGTACTTC
many,TRBD2,TRBV20-1,TRBJ2-1,CSAPTSGRVNEQFF,TGCAGTGCCCCAACTAGCGGGAGGGTCAATGAGCAGTTCTTC
many,TRBD1,TRBV10-2,TRBJ1-1,CASRLDRGTEAFF,TGCGCCAGCAGACTTGACAGGGGGACTGAAGCTTTCTTT
few,.,TRBV5-5,TRBJ2-7,CASSLEVVRSYEQYF,TGTGCCAGCAGCTTGGAAGTGGTTAGGTCCTACGAGCAGTACTTC
.,TRBD2,TRBV5-5,TRBJ2-5,CASSENGRIQETQYF,TGTGCCAGCAGCGAGAACGGGAGGATCCAAGAGACCCAGTACTTC
few,.,TRBV10-3,TRBJ2-2,CAIMVGTGELFF,TGTGCCATCATGGTCGGAACCGGGGAGCTGTTTTTT
many,TRBD1,TRBV12-5,TRBJ1-1,CASGLGQPNTEAFF,TGTGCTAGTGGTCTGGGACAGCCTAACACTGAAGCTTTCTTT
many,.,TRBV6-5,TRBJ1-1,CASNKGMNTEAFF,TGTGCCAGCAACAAGGGAATGAACACTGAAGCTTTCTTT
many,.,TRBV6-2/TRBV6-3,TRBJ2-1,CASSYPLGGVGYNEQFF,TGTGCCAGCAGTTACCCCCTCGGGGGAGTCGGCTACAATGAGCAGTTCTTC
many,TRBD2,TRBV28,TRBJ2-4,CASNLAGAKNIQYF,TGTGCCAGCAACCTAGCGGGAGCCAAAAACATTCAGTACTTC
few,TRBD1,TRBV12-3/TRBV12-4,TRBJ1-1,CASTHTGGLAFF,TGTGCCAGCACTCATACAGGGGGTTTAGCTTTCTTT
few,.,TRBV7-2,TRBJ2-3,CASSPTSNTDTQYF,TGTGCCAGCAGCCCAACTTCCAACACAGATACGCAGTATTTT
few,.,TRBV30,TRBJ1-2,CASTGTGDYGYTF,TGTGCCTCGACGGGGACGGGTGACTATGGCTACACCTTC
.,TRBD2,TRBV7-8,TRBJ2-5,CASSLGQVAGGGETQYF,TGTGCCAGCAGCTTAGGTCAGGTAGCGGGAGGAGGAGAGACCCAGTACTTC
few,.,TRBV7-9,TRBJ1-2,CASSLAGRYGYTF,TGTGCCAGCAGCTTAGCCGGTCGCTATGGCTACACCTTC
many,.,TRBV4-1,TRBJ1-2,CASSRLGRDKDGYTF,TGCGCCAGCAGCCGGTTAGGGAGGGATAAGGATGGCTACACCTTC
few,.,TRBV7-3,TRBJ2-7,CASSLWASHVYEQYF,TGTGCCAGCAGCTTGTGGGCTAGCCACGTCTACGAGCAGTACTTC
.,.,TRBV10-3,TRBJ2-2,CAISESGGTSTGELFF,TGTGCCATCAGTGAGTCTGGGGGCACCTCCACCGGGGAGCTGTTTTTT
few,.,TRBV18,TRBJ2-7,CASSPQGSYEQYF,TGTGCCAGCTCACCACAGGGATCCTACGAGCAGTACTTC
.,.,TRBV3-1,TRBJ1-5,CASSHPAGCSNQPQHF,TGTGCCAGCAGCCATCCTGCGGGCTGTAGCAATCAGCCCCAGCATTTT
many,.,TRBV11-1,TRBJ2-5,CASSLSISGLTQYF,TGTGCCAGCAGCTTGTCGATTAGCGGTTTGACCCAGTACTTC